The source of this T cell receptor (beta chain) is a study of CD8+ T cells in alopecia areata. Overall study results and limits: Higher clonality was seen in lesional scalp than in normal scalp, especially in alopecia totalis/universalis. Scalp sequencing also captures normal skin's resident alphabeta T cells.

RNA extraction and reverse transcription yielded cDNA as sequencing template. Sequencing used immunoSEQ multiplex PCR; TCRdb keeps in-frame clones, though not all of them. Of 89,000 or so clones listed, roughly half are singletons. With respect to this clone: Its matching antigen is unknown.

Individuals with alopecia areata gave both lesional scalp punch biopsies and peripheral blood for collection. The CDR3 extends over 10 amino acids. Germline CDR1 reads GTSNPN; CDR2 reads SVGIG (reference sequence). The V end was cut by 5 bases, the J end by 2 bases, with 4 bases between. The material sequenced was NKG2D-high CD8+ T cells sorted from blood. This clonotype originated in a human donor with alopecia areata. The gene calls are TRBV30 and TRBJ2-7; no clear D gene. The CDR3 loop is CAWGPYEQYF. The CDR3 nucleotides read TGTGCCTGGGGCCCCTACGAGCAGTACTTC.